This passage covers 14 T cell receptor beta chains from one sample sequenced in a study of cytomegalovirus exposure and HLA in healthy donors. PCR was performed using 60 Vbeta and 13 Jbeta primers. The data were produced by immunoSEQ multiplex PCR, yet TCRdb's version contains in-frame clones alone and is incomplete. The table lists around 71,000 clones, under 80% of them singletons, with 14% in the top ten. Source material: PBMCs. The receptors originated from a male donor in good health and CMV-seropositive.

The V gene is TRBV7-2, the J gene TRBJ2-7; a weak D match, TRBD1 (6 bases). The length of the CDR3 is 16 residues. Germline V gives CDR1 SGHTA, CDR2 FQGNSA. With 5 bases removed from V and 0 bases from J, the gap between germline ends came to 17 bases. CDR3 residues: CASSPQTGQDSYEQYF. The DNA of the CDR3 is TGTGCCAGCAGCCCGCAAACGGGACAAGACTCCTACGAGCAGTACTTC.

CDR3 DNA sequence: TGTGCCAGCAGCTTGGAAAAAATCTCCGAGCAGTACTTC. It is translated as CASSLEKISEQYF. J is TRBJ2-7 and V is TRBV5-5; no clear D gene. CDR3 length equals 13 residues. V was cut by 0 bases and J by 6 bases, with 10 bases left in between. Germline loops: CDR1 SGHKS, CDR2 YYEKEE (reference sequence).

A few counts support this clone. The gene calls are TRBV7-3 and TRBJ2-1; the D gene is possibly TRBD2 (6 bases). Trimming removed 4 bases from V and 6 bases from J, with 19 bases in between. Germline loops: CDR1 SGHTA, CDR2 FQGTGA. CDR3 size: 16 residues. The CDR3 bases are TGTGCCAGCAGCTCCGATACTAGCCGGGCTGGCAATGAGCAGTTCTTC. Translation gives CASSSDTSRAGNEQFF.

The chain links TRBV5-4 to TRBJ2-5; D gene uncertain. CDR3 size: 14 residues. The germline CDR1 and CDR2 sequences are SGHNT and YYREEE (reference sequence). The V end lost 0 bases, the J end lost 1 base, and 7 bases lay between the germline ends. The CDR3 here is CASSLEDSQETQYF. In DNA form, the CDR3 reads TGTGCCAGCAGCTTGGAAGACTCCCAAGAGACCCAGTACTTC. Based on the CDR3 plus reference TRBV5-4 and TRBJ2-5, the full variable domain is ETGVTQSPTHLIKTRGQQVTLRCSSQSGHNTVSWYQQALGQGPQFIFQYYREEENGRGNFPPRFSGLQFPNYSSELNVNALELDDSALYLCASSLEDSQETQYFGPGTRLLVL.

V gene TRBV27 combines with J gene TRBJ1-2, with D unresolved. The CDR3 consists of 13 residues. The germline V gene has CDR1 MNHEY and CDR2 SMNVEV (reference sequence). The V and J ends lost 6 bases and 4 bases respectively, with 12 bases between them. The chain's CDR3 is CASRLAAGYGYTF. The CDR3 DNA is TGTGCCAGCAGGCTAGCCGCGGGCTATGGCTACACCTTC.

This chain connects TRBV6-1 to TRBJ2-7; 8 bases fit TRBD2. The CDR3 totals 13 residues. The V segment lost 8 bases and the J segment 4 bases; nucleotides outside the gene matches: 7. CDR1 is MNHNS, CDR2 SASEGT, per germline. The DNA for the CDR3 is TGTGCCAGCGGGACTAGTGGAGAGTACGAGCAGTACTTC. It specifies CASGTSGEYEQYF.

The CDR3 here is CASSLAKETQYF. The CDR3 DNA reads TGTGCCAGCAGCTTAGCCAAAGAGACCCAGTACTTC. The rearrangement uses TRBV7-9 and TRBJ2-5; the D is unclear. The germline V gene encodes CDR1 SEHNR and CDR2 FQNEAQ (reference sequence). V dropped 0 bases and J dropped 3 bases, with 2 bases sitting between them. The CDR3 has 12 residues.

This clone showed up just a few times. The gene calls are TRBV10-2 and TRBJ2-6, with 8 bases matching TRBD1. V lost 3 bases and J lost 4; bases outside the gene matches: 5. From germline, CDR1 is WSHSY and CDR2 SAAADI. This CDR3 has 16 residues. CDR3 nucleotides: TGCGCCAGCAGTGACCCAGGGGGCGCCGGGGCCAACGTCCTGACTTTC. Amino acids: CASSDPGGAGANVLTF.

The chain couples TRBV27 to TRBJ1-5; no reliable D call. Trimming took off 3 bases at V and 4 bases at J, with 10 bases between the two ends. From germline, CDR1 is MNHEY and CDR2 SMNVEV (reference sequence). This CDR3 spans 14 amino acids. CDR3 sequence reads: CASSLGLPNQPQHF. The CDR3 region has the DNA TGTGCCAGCAGTTTGGGCCTGCCTAATCAGCCCCAGCATTTT.

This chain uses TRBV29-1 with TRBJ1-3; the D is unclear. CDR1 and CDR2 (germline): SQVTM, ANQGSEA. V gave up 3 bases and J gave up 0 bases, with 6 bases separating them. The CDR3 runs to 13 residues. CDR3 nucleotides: TGCAGCGTTGACCGTTACTCTGGAAACACCATATATTTT. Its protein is CSVDRYSGNTIYF.

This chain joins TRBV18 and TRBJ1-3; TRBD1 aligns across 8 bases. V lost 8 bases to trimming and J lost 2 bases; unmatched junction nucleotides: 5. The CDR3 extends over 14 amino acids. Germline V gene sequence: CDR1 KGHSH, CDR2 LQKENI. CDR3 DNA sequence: TGTGCCAGCGCGACACAGGGGGCTGGAAACACCATATATTTT. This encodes CASATQGAGNTIYF.

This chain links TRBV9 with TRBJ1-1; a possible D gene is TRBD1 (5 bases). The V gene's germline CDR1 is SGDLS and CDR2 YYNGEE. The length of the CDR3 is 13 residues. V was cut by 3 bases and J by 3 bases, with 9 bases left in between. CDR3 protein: CASSARVDTEAFF. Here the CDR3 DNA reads TGTGCCAGCAGCGCCAGGGTCGACACTGAAGCTTTCTTT.

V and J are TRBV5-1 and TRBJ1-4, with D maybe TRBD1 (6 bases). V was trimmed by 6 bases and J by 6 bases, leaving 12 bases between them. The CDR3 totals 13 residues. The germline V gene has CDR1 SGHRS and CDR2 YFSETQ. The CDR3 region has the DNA TGCGCCAGCAAGGACAGCGGGGATGAAAAACTGTTTTTT. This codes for CASKDSGDEKLFF.

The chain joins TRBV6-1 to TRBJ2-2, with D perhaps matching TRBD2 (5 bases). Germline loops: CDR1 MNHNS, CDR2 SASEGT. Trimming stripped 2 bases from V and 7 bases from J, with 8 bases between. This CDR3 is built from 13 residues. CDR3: CASSERAGGELFF. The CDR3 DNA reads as TGTGCCAGCAGTGAAAGGGCGGGCGGGGAGCTGTTTTTT.